This T cell receptor beta chain was sequenced during a study of T cell responses to AZD1222 COVID-19 vaccine. Germline-derived CDR1 and CDR2 are LNHDA and SQIVND (reference sequence). The CDR3 length is 14 residues. The junction had 6 bases not matched to a gene; V was cut back by 1 base and J by 8 bases. Produced via immunoSEQ multiplex PCR; TCRdb's table is partial and in-frame only. The table lists roughly 140,000 clones, about 93% of them singletons. The clonotype originates from an adult who received the AZD1222 COVID-19 vaccine. Here the sequenced sample was peripheral blood, taken 28 days after the second AZD1222 dose. V gene TRBV19 combines with J gene TRBJ1-1, with 8 bases lining up with TRBD1. The CDR3 DNA is TGTGCCAGTAGTATAGTAGGACAGGGCTTGGAAGCTTTCTTT. Its translation: CASSIVGQGLEAFF.